One sample yielded the 10 T cell receptor beta chains listed below, sequenced in a study of cytomegalovirus exposure and HLA in healthy donors. In the PCR, 60 Vbeta and 13 Jbeta primers were used. Using immunoSEQ multiplex PCR, the repertoire was profiled, and TCRdb retains in-frame clones only, with some absent. The table shows over 150,000 clones, with approximately 69% occurring only once. Sequencing was performed on PBMCs. The receptor set was obtained from a man aged 25-45 years in good health and CMV-seronegative.

The V and J genes are TRBV5-4 and TRBJ2-5; TRBD2 matches 14 bases. This CDR3 contains 18 residues. Trimming removed 1 base from V and 1 base from J; junction bases left unmatched: 6. CDR1 SGHNT and CDR2 YYREEE come from the germline V gene (reference sequence). In DNA, the CDR3 is TGTGCCAGCAGCTTGAAATTGACTAGCGGGGGGGCCCAAGAGACCCAGTACTTC. Amino acids: CASSLKLTSGGAQETQYF.

The CDR3 region is CASSQQRNTEAFF. The CDR3 DNA sequence: TGTGCCAGTAGTCAACAGAGGAACACTGAAGCTTTCTTT. J is TRBJ1-1 and V is TRBV19; D gene unclear. V lost 5 bases and J lost 1, with 8 bases in between. Germline CDR1 reads LNHDA; CDR2 reads SQIVND (reference sequence). The CDR3 has 13 amino acids.

The V call is TRBV27, the J call TRBJ1-2; 7 bases line up with TRBD1. CDR1 MNHEY and CDR2 SMNVEV come from the germline V gene (reference sequence). The V segment lost 5 bases and the J segment 6 bases; nucleotides outside the gene matches: 12. This CDR3 comprises 15 residues. The CDR3 DNA is TGTGCCAGCAGTCGATCTACGACAGGGTTTCATGGCTACACCTTC. Translating gives CASSRSTTGFHGYTF.

The chain combines TRBV7-9 with TRBJ1-2; tentative D call: TRBD1 (6 bases). Germline CDR1 and CDR2: SEHNR and FQNEAQ (reference sequence). V was trimmed by 5 bases and J by 4 bases, leaving 17 bases between them. The CDR3 is made up of 15 amino acids. CDR3 coding DNA: TGTGCCAGCAGCCCCACCGGGTACAGGGCCTATGGCTACACCTTC. Translating gives CASSPTGYRAYGYTF.

V is TRBV13 and J is TRBJ1-1, with 7 bases identical to TRBD1. The germline CDR1 and CDR2 sequences are PRHDT and FYEKMQ (reference sequence). The J segment lost 2 bases and the V segment lost 0 bases, leaving 12 bases of the junction unmatched. The CDR3 is 18 residues long. CDR3 nucleotide sequence: TGTGCCAGCAGCTTAGGCGGCCTTGAGGGGGCGATAAACACTGAAGCTTTCTTT. It specifies CASSLGGLEGAINTEAFF. Together with reference TRBV13 and TRBJ1-1, the CDR3 gives the full variable domain: AAGVIQSPRHLIKEKRETATLKCYPIPRHDTVYWYQQGPGQDPQFLISFYEKMQSDKGSIPDRFSAQQFSDYHSELNMSSLELGDSALYFCASSLGGLEGAINTEAFFGQGTRLTVV.

The chain couples TRBV5-1 to TRBJ2-2, with a tentative D call TRBD1 (6 bases). V lost 4 bases, J lost 4 bases, and 14 bases lay in between. The germline gives CDR1 SGHRS, CDR2 YFSETQ. The CDR3 covers 15 residues. As DNA, the CDR3 is TGCGCCAGCAGCCCTCCGGGACACCCCACCGGGGAGCTGTTTTTT. The encoded protein is CASSPPGHPTGELFF.

Only a few counts were recorded for this clone. The chain combines TRBV14 with TRBJ1-6; D not resolved. V lost 2 bases and J lost 10, with 6 bases in between. This CDR3 is built from 12 residues. Looked up from germline, CDR1 is SGHDN and CDR2 is FVKESK. CDR3 nucleotide sequence: TGTGCCAGCAGCCAACCCCCGTCACCCCTCCACTTT. It translates to CASSQPPSPLHF.

This rearrangement joins TRBV6-5 to TRBJ1-1; perhaps TRBD1 as D (6 bases). CDR1 and CDR2 from the germline V gene are MNHEY and SVGAGI. V lost 10 bases, J lost 1 base, and 13 bases lay in between. The CDR3 length is 13 residues. The CDR3 spells CATKQGWNTEAFF. The CDR3 bases are TGTGCCACCAAACAGGGATGGAACACTGAAGCTTTCTTT.

The J gene is TRBJ1-4, the V gene TRBV7-9; D is unresolved. The germline V gene encodes CDR1 SEHNR and CDR2 FQNEAQ (reference sequence). V was shortened by 5 bases and J by 2 bases, with 12 bases between the two germline ends. The CDR3 length is 15 residues. For the CDR3, the DNA is TGTGCCAGCAGCACCCGGGTTCTCACTAATGAAAAACTGTTTTTT. This translates into CASSTRVLTNEKLFF.

The V call is TRBV2, the J call TRBJ2-5; D is uncertain. Judging by the DNA end, TRBJ2-7 fits better; the J call may be wrong. Per germline, CDR1 SNHLY and CDR2 FYNNEI. The CDR3 is 13 amino acids. CDR3 loop: CASSPDGNYEQYF. The CDR3 DNA follows: TGTGCCAGCAGTCCCGACGGAAACTACGAGCAGTACTTC.